The T cell receptor (beta chain) under discussion was sequenced for a study of CD8 T cells in ankylosing spondylitis. Regarding the study as a whole: Both synovial fluid and blood in reactive arthritis had previously been reported to carry some motif variants.

This clonotype showed up just a few times. The antigen is not known. Quantitative barcoded 5'-RACE was used to prepare TCR beta libraries. Each CDR3 protein gets one entry after TCRdb re-called the 5' RACE reads with MiXCR. The sample lists 250,000 to 300,000 distinct CDR3 sequences, 20% occurring once. Deletions cut 3 bases from V and 0 bases from J, with 12 bases between. The germline V gene encodes CDR1 MNHEY and CDR2 SMNVEV (reference sequence). The CDR3 is made up of 16 amino acids. The source of this sequence is a male donor with ankylosing spondylitis or in good health (not recorded which). This sequence joins TRBV27 and TRBJ1-5; the D gene is possibly TRBD1 (5 bases). The sequenced material came from blood, either unsorted or a sorted T cell fraction (not recorded which). CDR3 in amino acids: CASSFSGLFSNQPQHF. The DNA of the CDR3 is TGTGCCAGCAGTTTTTCAGGGCTCTTTAGCAATCAGCCCCAGCATTTT.